What follows are 14 T cell receptor beta chains derived from one specimen sequenced in a study of response to subunit inactivated influenza vaccine (dated by TCRdb to about 2018). To prepare the library, RT-PCR was applied. TCRdb records Illumina HiSeq 2500 as the sequencer. TCRdb took the public reads, trimmed them with fastp at Q25, ran MiXCR for clone calling and kept in-frame beta chains. When rows share a CDR3 protein, they turn into one entry using the most common DNA and genes. This sample has about 570,000 distinct CDR3 sequences in its table, and about 10% of those were observed once. The top ten constitute approximately 11% of the sample. This sample was shared with a second study, whose subject was T cells expressing NK-cell markers. As the second publication notes: The TCR beta cDNA libraries were made using 5'RACE template switching, a step that added both a universal primer site and unique molecular identifiers.

The sample in question was PBMCs from blood, obtained on the day of vaccination. The receptors come from a man between 50 and 59 years old who received an inactivated influenza vaccine. Donor details come from another sample of the same person, matched by shared clones.

This clonotype was found a few times. DNA for the CDR3: TGTGCCAGCAGCTTCGCGCGTTACGAGCAGTACTTC. Protein: CASSFARYEQYF. The chain is built from TRBV5-6 and TRBJ2-7; the D is unclear. V was clipped by 2 bases and J by 4 bases, with 7 bases between them. CDR3 length: 12 residues. Germline V gives CDR1 SGHDT, CDR2 YYEEEE.

CDR3 protein: CASSSQGANTQYF. The CDR3 DNA reads as TGTGCCAGCAGTTCTCAGGGGGCCAATACCCAGTACTTC. This rearrangement joins TRBV12-3 or TRBV12-4 to TRBJ2-5, with 8 bases fitting TRBD1. The CDR3 length is 13 residues. Trimming removed 4 bases from V and 8 bases from J; junction bases left unmatched: 6.

This clonotype was seen only a few times. V usage is TRBV29-1 and J usage is TRBJ2-5; tentative D call: TRBD1 (6 bases). The length of the CDR3 is 13 residues. Trimming pared 8 bases from V and 5 bases from J, leaving 18 bases between. The germline CDR1 and CDR2 sequences are SQVTM and ANQGSEA. CDR3 coding DNA: TGCAGCACAGCGACTCAGGGGCTGGAGACCCAGTACTTC. Protein: CSTATQGLETQYF.

The chain has TRBV6-5 and TRBJ2-2, with TRBD2 matching 8 bases. Per germline, CDR1 MNHEY and CDR2 SVGAGI. This CDR3 contains 17 residues. V was clipped by 1 base and J by 8 bases; unmatched bases: 12. CDR3 amino acids: CASSYYPGGPSKGELFF. CDR3 bases: TGTGCCAGCAGTTACTATCCGGGGGGGCCTTCGAAAGGGGAGCTGTTTTTT.

This clonotype has ten or more counts. The V and J genes are TRBV12-3 or TRBV12-4 and TRBJ2-7, with D maybe TRBD1 (6 bases). V lost 5 bases to trimming and J lost 3 bases, with 11 bases between them. The length of the CDR3 is 13 residues. The CDR3 DNA reads TGTGCCAGCAGTAGACAGGCGGGCTACGAGCAGTACTTC. Protein sequence: CASSRQAGYEQYF.

The chain has TRBV7-9 and TRBJ1-1, with a possible D match to TRBD1 (6 bases). Per germline, CDR1 SEHNR and CDR2 FQNEAQ (reference sequence). CDR3 size: 14 residues. Between the trimmed V and J ends, which lost 5 bases and 3 bases, there was a span of 13 bases. CDR3 sequence (DNA): TGTGCCAGCAGCCAACAGGGAGGGGACACTGAAGCTTTCTTT. Protein: CASSQQGGDTEAFF.

This chain connects TRBV12-3 or TRBV12-4 to TRBJ1-1; maybe TRBD1 (6 bases). This CDR3 contains 14 residues. Trimming left V 3 bases short and J 6 bases short, with 14 bases between. This CDR3 is CASSLGAILPEAFF. The CDR3 DNA sequence: TGTGCCAGCAGTTTGGGGGCTATACTTCCTGAAGCTTTCTTT.

This clonotype has more than one count but fewer than ten. The chain uses TRBV29-1 and TRBJ2-7; 8 bases are shared with TRBD1. The germline CDR1 and CDR2 sequences are SQVTM and ANQGSEA. The CDR3 extends over 14 amino acids. Unmatched junction bases numbered 5, after V lost 4 bases and J lost 0 bases. The CDR3 reads CSVVLGQGSYEQYF. CDR3 DNA: TGCAGCGTTGTACTCGGACAGGGCTCCTACGAGCAGTACTTC.

This clonotype was detected ten times or more. CDR3 bases: TGTGCCAGCAGTTTTGTCGGTCCGTCCTACAATGAGCAGTTCTTC. This codes for CASSFVGPSYNEQFF. The V call is TRBV12-3 or TRBV12-4, the J call TRBJ2-1; D call uncertain. There are 15 residues in the CDR3. Trimming shortened V by 3 bases and J by 1 base, and 10 bases separated the two germline ends.

The rearrangement links TRBV28 to TRBJ2-1, with 12 bases aligning to TRBD1. The CDR3 sequence is 16 residues long. CDR1 MDHEN and CDR2 SYDVKM come from the germline V gene. Unmatched junction bases numbered 7, after V lost 4 bases and J lost 6 bases. The DNA for the CDR3 is TGTGCCAGCAGTTGGGACAGGGGGCTTGTTCCCAATGAGCAGTTCTTC. Protein: CASSWDRGLVPNEQFF.

The chain uses TRBV20-1 and TRBJ2-3; 9 nucleotides line up with TRBD2. The CDR3 sequence is 15 residues long. The germline gives CDR1 DFQATT, CDR2 SNEGSKA (reference sequence). V lost 6 bases and J lost 1; bases outside the gene matches: 8. The chain's CDR3 is CSAVPLAGGTDTQYF. In nucleotides, the CDR3 is TGCAGTGCGGTCCCCTTAGCGGGAGGCACAGATACGCAGTATTTT.

The V and J genes are TRBV5-1 and TRBJ2-2, with D hard to call. Trimming pared 0 bases from V and 3 bases from J, leaving 9 bases between. Germline assignment: CDR1 SGHRS and CDR2 YFSETQ. The CDR3 runs to 15 residues. The CDR3 sequence: CASSLELTYTGELFF. The CDR3, as DNA: TGCGCCAGCAGCTTGGAGCTAACCTACACCGGGGAGCTGTTTTTT.

This clonotype was detected a few times. V gene TRBV29-1 combines with J gene TRBJ2-1, with TRBD1 matching over 7 bases. Trimming cost V 1 base and J 0 bases; bases outside gene matches: 3. This CDR3 region has 15 residues. CDR1 is SQVTM, CDR2 ANQGSEA, per germline. The CDR3 loop is CSVEVQGDSYNEQFF. The CDR3 DNA sequence: TGCAGCGTTGAAGTTCAGGGGGACTCCTACAATGAGCAGTTCTTC.

This clonotype was seen many times. The chain joins TRBV4-1 to TRBJ1-6, with 7 bases that match TRBD1. The V gene end was trimmed by 0 bases and the J gene end by 10 bases; junction bases not matched to a gene: 6. Germline loops: CDR1 MGHRA, CDR2 YSYEKL. The CDR3 length is 15 residues. The CDR3: CASSQETGDRSPLHF. CDR3 in DNA: TGCGCCAGCAGCCAAGAAACAGGGGATCGATCACCCCTCCACTTT.